This record covers a single TCR beta chain. No antigen is known for it. The sample is drawn from a study of cytomegalovirus exposure and HLA in healthy donors. From germline, CDR1 is SNHLY and CDR2 FYNNEI. V shed 7 bases and J 11 bases; nucleotides not matched to a gene: 20. This CDR3 comprises 16 residues. Whole-study findings and limits: In a later analysis, a missense DCLRE1C variant was linked to TCR beta V- and J-gene trimming. Cytomegalovirus association was assigned to about 150 TCR beta chains.

The PCR was carried out with 60 Vbeta primers and 13 Jbeta primers. Profiled with immunoSEQ multiplex PCR; TCRdb holds only in-frame clones, not every one. The table includes around 130,000 clones, under 90% detected once. This chain links TRBV2 with TRBJ2-3; 8 bases are shared with TRBD2. Sequencing was carried out using PBMCs. The sequence was obtained from a woman in her forties in good health and CMV-seronegative. The CDR3 DNA is TGTGCCAGCATTCCCGGGACTAGTCCCGTTTCGGAGGGGCAGTATTTT. This gives the protein CASIPGTSPVSEGQYF.